This TCR beta chain was profiled in a study of blood T cell repertoires in COVID-19. Some clones are missing from TCRdb's copy, which holds only in-frame ones; the method was immunoSEQ multiplex PCR. The sample gives about 220,000 clones, around 84% of which show up once; 2.9% is in the top ten. Trimming cost V 5 bases and J 4 bases; bases outside gene matches: 7. This CDR3 spans 16 amino acids. From germline, CDR1 is LGHDT and CDR2 YNNKEL (reference sequence). This sequence joins TRBV3-1 (or the pseudogene TRBV3-2) and TRBJ2-1, with 11 bases matching TRBD2. The source is a man over 45 who had recovered from COVID-19. Material for sequencing was peripheral blood. The CDR3 coding sequence is TGTGCCAGCAGCGAAGGGACTAGCGGTAAATACAATGAGCAGTTCTTC. Its translation is CASSEGTSGKYNEQFF.